This T cell receptor (beta chain) derives from a study of blood T cell repertoires in COVID-19. Study at large: Sites across the United States, Italy and Spain contributed samples from acute and convalescent COVID-19. T cells, B-cell-depleted T cells, or PBMCs provided the cDNA or gDNA that served as material.

With 4 bases removed from V and 4 bases from J, the gap between germline ends came to 17 bases. CDR1 is SGHNT, CDR2 YYREEE, per germline (reference sequence). CDR3 length: 15 amino acids. This table comes from immunoSEQ multiplex PCR, and its TCRdb copy is limited to in-frame clones, with some not included. This table has over 150,000 clones, about 85% appearing once. Enrolment of Seattle patients took place during active infection, and they were followed longitudinally. The material sequenced was peripheral blood. This receptor was taken from a man between 60 and 75 years old with COVID-19, enrolled during active disease. This chain links TRBV5-4 with TRBJ2-5, with a tentative D call TRBD1 (5 bases). CDR3 sequence: CASSTQGSPTETQYF. The CDR3 region has the DNA TGTGCCAGCAGCACCCAGGGCAGCCCCACAGAGACCCAGTACTTC.